The rows below give T cell receptor beta chains drawn from one sample of a study of T cells after yellow fever vaccination. A single record per CDR3 protein comes from TCRdb applying MiXCR to the 5' RACE reads. The repertoire holds roughly 240,000 distinct CDR3 sequences, more than 6.5% seen once, with more than 0.85% in the top ten. The sequenced sample was CD4+ T cells sorted from PBMCs, obtained on the day of the yellow fever booster vaccination. These receptors all stem from a man aged 25 to 40 who received the YFV17D yellow fever vaccine. The conserved cysteine and the conserved F or W are not part of the CDR3 here. The order of the fields is J gene, V gene, CDR3 protein.

J gene: TRBJ1-5; V gene: TRBV20-1; CDR3 protein: SAGRGLVGNQPQH
J gene: TRBJ2-3; V gene: TRBV12-3/TRBV12-4; CDR3 protein: ASSFGGLRTDTQY
J gene: TRBJ1-5; V gene: TRBV12-3/TRBV12-4; CDR3 protein: ASSLPQGNQPQH
J gene: TRBJ2-1; V gene: TRBV11-2; CDR3 protein: ASRNLAGRNEQF
J gene: TRBJ2-2; V gene: TRBV25-1; CDR3 protein: ASSAFGRTNTGELF
J gene: TRBJ2-7; V gene: TRBV29-1; CDR3 protein: SALDREYEQY
J gene: TRBJ2-7; V gene: TRBV7-9; CDR3 protein: ASSPEWGNQEQY
J gene: TRBJ1-6; V gene: TRBV3-1; CDR3 protein: ASSQETGDRAPLH
J gene: TRBJ2-5; V gene: TRBV10-3; CDR3 protein: AISERYLQETQY
J gene: TRBJ2-5; V gene: TRBV11-2; CDR3 protein: ASSFVGWTQY
J gene: TRBJ1-2; V gene: TRBV15; CDR3 protein: ATSRGTGNYGYT
J gene: TRBJ1-3; V gene: TRBV7-9; CDR3 protein: ASSLALGLSSGNTIY
J gene: TRBJ1-4; V gene: TRBV12-5; CDR3 protein: ASGFGGIEKLF
J gene: TRBJ2-4; V gene: TRBV19; CDR3 protein: ASSIGLADRNIQY
J gene: TRBJ2-5; V gene: TRBV5-4; CDR3 protein: ASSYQGLPGGTQY
J gene: TRBJ1-1; V gene: TRBV11-2; CDR3 protein: ASSHRGTEAF
J gene: TRBJ2-2; V gene: TRBV6-2/TRBV6-3; CDR3 protein: ASSYSYRDRELF
J gene: TRBJ2-3; V gene: TRBV5-1; CDR3 protein: ASSPSYTTDTQY
J gene: TRBJ2-4; V gene: TRBV7-9; CDR3 protein: ASSGPDNRQY
J gene: TRBJ2-1; V gene: TRBV7-8; CDR3 protein: ASSPRDSQLYNEQF
J gene: TRBJ2-1; V gene: TRBV10-3; CDR3 protein: AISEGASGRDNEQF
J gene: TRBJ2-1; V gene: TRBV6-5; CDR3 protein: ASSNSPGRSEQF
J gene: TRBJ2-7; V gene: TRBV7-2; CDR3 protein: ASSGGTSLPYEQY
J gene: TRBJ2-1; V gene: TRBV12-3/TRBV12-4; CDR3 protein: ASSSSGAVNYNEQF
J gene: TRBJ2-3; V gene: TRBV20-1; CDR3 protein: SAPRLADTDTQY
J gene: TRBJ2-3; V gene: TRBV28; CDR3 protein: ASSPQGGGTDTQY
J gene: TRBJ1-2; V gene: TRBV6-5; CDR3 protein: ASRVAGGGYT
J gene: TRBJ2-7; V gene: TRBV5-1; CDR3 protein: ASSPWTGNEQY
J gene: TRBJ2-1; V gene: TRBV7-8; CDR3 protein: ASSSTVFGILAGDNEQF